These 22 T cell receptor beta chains were sequenced from one sample in a study of shared clonotypes between healthy human individuals. The assay was immunoSEQ multiplex PCR, and TCRdb's table has in-frame clones only and misses some. The sample yields some 2,000,000 clones, approximately 95% seen once. Sequencing input: naive CD4+ T cells sorted from blood. The subset denotes: CD45RA+ positively selected. The receptors were sampled from a man between 18 and 29 years old in good health.

This chain joins TRBV25-1 and TRBJ2-4; D may be TRBD1 (5 bases). CDR1 is MGHDK, CDR2 SYGVNS, per germline. Trimming stripped 4 bases from V and 7 bases from J, with 11 bases between. The CDR3 is made up of 13 amino acids. The CDR3 sequence: CASSVGAGNIQYF. For the CDR3, the DNA is TGTGCCAGCAGTGTAGGGGCAGGGAACATTCAGTACTTC.

The chain uses TRBV25-1 and TRBJ2-3; the match to TRBD2 covers 9 bases. The CDR3 is made up of 16 amino acids. The J segment lost 2 bases and the V segment lost 7 bases, leaving 10 bases of the junction unmatched. Germline CDR1 and CDR2: MGHDK and SYGVNS. CDR3 sequence: CASIQAGGGSTDTQYF. CDR3 coding DNA: TGTGCCAGCATCCAAGCGGGGGGAGGTTCCACAGATACGCAGTATTTT.

J is TRBJ1-3 and V is TRBV6-5; D is unclear. The CDR3 loop spans 12 amino acids. The germline V gene has CDR1 MNHEY and CDR2 SVGAGI. The ends were cut back, 8 bases at V and 2 bases at J, with 7 bases in the middle. The CDR3, as DNA: TGTGCCAGCCATGGTCCTGGAAACACCATATATTTT. This gives the protein CASHGPGNTIYF.

This sequence joins TRBV6-1 and TRBJ1-2, with D uncertain. Between the trimmed V and J ends, which lost 2 bases and 3 bases, there was a span of 7 bases. Per germline, CDR1 MNHNS and CDR2 SASEGT. The CDR3 is 13 residues long. CDR3 nucleotide sequence: TGTGCCAGCAGTGAATGGCCCGACTATGGCTACACCTTC. Translation: CASSEWPDYGYTF.

The chain combines TRBV18 with TRBJ2-7; TRBD1 matches 7 bases. The J segment lost 1 base and the V segment lost 5 bases, leaving 8 bases of the junction unmatched. Germline V gene data show CDR1 as KGHSH and CDR2 as LQKENI. This CDR3 has 15 amino acids. The CDR3 loop is CASSAPETGSYEQYF. Here the CDR3 DNA reads TGTGCCAGCTCAGCCCCCGAGACAGGGTCCTACGAGCAGTACTTC. Together with reference TRBV18 and TRBJ2-7, the CDR3 gives the full variable domain: NAGVMQNPRHLVRRRGQEARLRCSPMKGHSHVYWYRQLPEEGLKFMVYLQKENIIDESGMPKERFSAEFPKEGPSILRIQQVVRGDSAAYFCASSAPETGSYEQYFGPGTRLTVT.

This clone was detected only once. Distinct nucleotide sequences in the sample also encode this CDR3. J is TRBJ1-1 and V is TRBV6-5; a weak D match, TRBD1 (5 bases). Per the germline V gene, CDR1 is MNHEY and CDR2 is SVGAGI. The CDR3 covers 15 residues. The V end lost 0 bases, the J end lost 0 bases, and 8 bases lay between the germline ends. The CDR3 region is CASSYSGTMNTEAFF. In nucleotides, the CDR3 is TGTGCCAGCAGTTACTCGGGGACTATGAACACTGAAGCTTTCTTT.

The rearrangement links TRBV6-1 to TRBJ2-7; 7 positions match TRBD1. The germline gives CDR1 MNHNS, CDR2 SASEGT. J lost 5 bases, V lost 3 bases, and 10 bases had no gene match. The CDR3 consists of 15 residues. The CDR3 bases are TGTGCCAGCAGTGAGGGGACAGTGGGGGTCGACGAGCAGTACTTC. This codes for CASSEGTVGVDEQYF.

The chain is built from TRBV7-3 and TRBJ2-7, with TRBD1 identical over 8 bases. Germline V gives CDR1 SGHTA, CDR2 FQGTGA. The V gene end was trimmed by 5 bases and the J gene end by 3 bases; junction bases not matched to a gene: 6. The CDR3 spans 14 residues. CDR3 nucleotides: TGTGCCAGCAGCCCTCCGGGACAGGACTACGAGCAGTACTTC. It codes for CASSPPGQDYEQYF.

This rearrangement joins TRBV11-2 to TRBJ2-7; D unresolved. V was shortened by 1 base and J by 3 bases, with 7 bases between the two germline ends. This CDR3 is built from 13 residues. Germline V gives CDR1 SGHAT, CDR2 FQNNGV. CDR3 region: CASSLGRDYEQYF. The DNA of the CDR3 is TGTGCCAGCAGCTTAGGCAGAGACTACGAGCAGTACTTC.

The genes are TRBV7-2 and TRBJ2-7; D is unclear. Germline V CDR1 and CDR2: SGHTA, FQGNSA. V gave up 4 bases and J gave up 1 base, with 17 bases separating them. The CDR3 is 16 residues long. Here the CDR3 reads CASSSSSVGLSYEQYF. In nucleotides, the CDR3 is TGTGCCAGCAGCTCCAGCTCTGTAGGGTTATCCTACGAGCAGTACTTC.

With regard to this clone: This sample also contains other DNA sequences that code for the same CDR3. The chain couples TRBV11-2 to TRBJ2-5, with 10 bases lining up with TRBD2. The CDR3 is made up of 14 amino acids. The trim removed 1 base at V and 4 bases at J, leaving 0 bases unmatched. Looked up from germline, CDR1 is SGHAT and CDR2 is FQNNGV. The DNA of the CDR3 is TGTGCCAGCAGCTTAGGACTAGCGGGAGAGACCCAGTACTTC. Translated: CASSLGLAGETQYF.

The table lists this clone with a count of one. The chain employs TRBV7-2 and TRBJ1-1, with D possibly being TRBD1 (6 bases). The CDR3 runs to 15 residues. Germline V gene sequence: CDR1 SGHTA, CDR2 FQGNSA. The ends were cut back, 4 bases at V and 0 bases at J, with 12 bases in the middle. The CDR3 protein is CASSSDDRMNTEAFF. CDR3 nucleotide sequence: TGTGCCAGCAGCTCGGACGACAGGATGAACACTGAAGCTTTCTTT.

This clone came up a few times. This chain links TRBV2 with TRBJ2-2; D might be TRBD2 (5 bases). The germline gives CDR1 SNHLY, CDR2 FYNNEI. The CDR3 runs 12 residues. Trimming stripped 6 bases from V and 5 bases from J, with 7 bases between. CDR3 in amino acids: CASRRTTGELFF. The CDR3 nucleotides read TGTGCCAGCAGACGGACTACCGGGGAGCTGTTTTTT.

The DNA of the CDR3 is TGTGCCAGCAGCCCGAGACAGCAGCGGTACTACGAGCAGTACTTC. This codes for CASSPRQQRYYEQYF. The rearrangement links TRBV27 to TRBJ2-7, with D perhaps given as TRBD1 or TRBD2 (5 bases each). V dropped 6 bases and J dropped 3 bases, with 18 bases sitting between them. CDR1 MNHEY and CDR2 SMNVEV come from the germline V gene (reference sequence). This CDR3 contains 15 residues.

V usage is TRBV6-5 and J usage is TRBJ1-1, with a possible D match to TRBD1 (5 bases). The length of the CDR3 is 15 residues. Per the germline V gene, CDR1 is MNHEY and CDR2 is SVGAGI. Trimming removed 5 bases at V and 7 bases at J, with 20 bases between. The CDR3 sequence is CASSLWIGDADEAFF. Here the CDR3 DNA reads TGTGCCAGCAGTCTCTGGATTGGGGACGCGGATGAAGCTTTCTTT.

The rearrangement uses TRBV30 and TRBJ2-2, with no clear D. This CDR3 is built from 13 residues. Germline CDR1 is GTSNPN and CDR2 is SVGIG (reference sequence). Trimming took 4 bases from V and 8 from J, leaving 14 bases between them. The CDR3: CAWTARVVGELFF. CDR3 nucleotide sequence: TGTGCCTGGACGGCACGGGTAGTTGGGGAGCTGTTTTTT.

J is TRBJ2-5 and V is TRBV7-2; weak D call: TRBD2 (7 bases). Trimming pared 5 bases from V and 2 bases from J, leaving 15 bases between. The CDR3 has 15 residues. Germline values: CDR1 SGHTA, CDR2 FQGNSA. CDR3 nucleotide sequence: TGTGCCAGCAGCCTACAAGGGGGAGGGCAAGAGACCCAGTACTTC. Amino acid sequence: CASSLQGGGQETQYF.

This clone was observed once. CDR3 loop: CASSLASLAGGVNEQFF. The CDR3 DNA is TGTGCCAGCAGTTTAGCTTCCCTAGCGGGGGGTGTGAATGAGCAGTTCTTC. V usage is TRBV28 and J usage is TRBJ2-1, with 11 bases aligning to TRBD2. Unmatched junction bases numbered 10, after V lost 2 bases and J lost 7 bases. The germline V gene has CDR1 MDHEN and CDR2 SYDVKM. This CDR3 region has 17 residues.

The genes are TRBV2 and TRBJ2-3; tentative D call: TRBD2 (5 bases). The V gene lost 9 bases and the J gene lost 1 base, with 11 bases spanning the gap. CDR3 length: 13 residues. The V gene's germline CDR1 is SNHLY and CDR2 FYNNEI. The chain's CDR3 is CASGYGGTDTQYF. CDR3 DNA: TGTGCCAGTGGGTACGGGGGCACAGATACGCAGTATTTT.

The chain employs TRBV6-1 and TRBJ1-6, with D uncertain. The CDR3 extends over 12 amino acids. Trimming pared 2 bases from V and 10 bases from J, leaving 6 bases between. Germline-derived CDR1 and CDR2 are MNHNS and SASEGT. CDR3 in DNA: TGTGCCAGCAGTGAAAGGCCCTCACCCCTCCACTTT. Translation: CASSERPSPLHF.

The chain uses TRBV9 and TRBJ1-5; a possible D gene is TRBD1 (5 bases). V dropped 4 bases and J dropped 3 bases, with 11 bases sitting between them. The V gene's germline CDR1 is SGDLS and CDR2 YYNGEE. CDR3 length: 14 residues. CDR3 coding DNA: TGTGCCAGCAGCCCCGGGGCGGTCAATCAGCCCCAGCATTTT. It translates to CASSPGAVNQPQHF.

The chain recombines TRBV18 with TRBJ2-7; D is uncertain. The CDR3 has 14 residues. The V end lost 1 base, the J end lost 3 bases, and 10 bases lay between the germline ends. Germline V lookup: CDR1 KGHSH, CDR2 LQKENI. For the CDR3, the DNA is TGTGCCAGCTCACCACTGGCAGGCTTCTACGAGCAGTACTTC. Amino acid sequence: CASSPLAGFYEQYF.